This TCR beta chain is from a study of blood T cell repertoires in COVID-19. About the research overall: Acute and convalescent COVID-19 samples came from the United States, Italy and Spain. The analysed material was cDNA or gDNA that came from T cells, B-cell-depleted T cells, or PBMCs.

Original processing notes: Reference gene primers were amplified, and this amplification served to estimate nucleated cell counts. This table comes from immunoSEQ multiplex PCR, and its TCRdb copy is limited to in-frame clones, with some not included. V, J and clone size are taken as reported in that table, and D and trimming were inferred from the DNA itself. Here the sample spans fewer than 120,000 clones, around 79% being singletons. This clone was found once. Sequenced sample: peripheral blood. The receptor was derived from a woman aged 80 or over with active or convalescent COVID-19.

CDR3: CASGGVVGSPLHF. As DNA, the CDR3 is TGTGCCAGCGGGGGGGTGGTGGGTTCACCCCTCCACTTT. The chain couples TRBV7-9 to TRBJ1-6; a possible D gene is TRBD1 (5 bases). There are 13 residues in the CDR3. V was cut by 8 bases and J by 9 bases, with 14 bases left in between. Germline V lookup: CDR1 SEHNR, CDR2 FQNEAQ (reference sequence).